Listed below are T cell receptor beta chains from one sample, sequenced in a study of CD8+ T cells in alopecia areata. Clones were read by immunoSEQ multiplex PCR, and TCRdb kept only the in-frame ones, dropping some. The sample lists 200,000 to 250,000 clones, 35% to 40% occurring once. The sequencing here drew on CD4+ T cells sorted from blood, taken around week 31, from a patient treated with tofacitinib. All receptors come from a human donor with alopecia areata. Both conserved end residues are part of each CDR3. A D gene is named only where the DNA matches it firmly. The listing skips clone size in some rows; elsewhere it reads once, few, many or a size class.

D,J,size,V,DNA,CDR3
TRBD2,TRBJ2-1,.,TRBV9,TGTGCCAGCAGCGTACGATCAGCGGGAGAGGGGCAGTTCTTC,CASSVRSAGEGQFF
.,TRBJ2-3,.,TRBV9,TGTGCCAGCAGCGTAGATCCAGGGTTAAGAGATACGCAGTATTTT,CASSVDPGLRDTQYF
.,TRBJ2-5,.,TRBV7-6,TGTGCCAGCAGCCCCTCTAGGGAGACCCAGTACTTC,CASSPSRETQYF
.,TRBJ1-2,.,TRBV11-1,TGTGCCAGCAGCCGAAGGACAGCGGTTAACTATGGCTACACCTTC,CASSRRTAVNYGYTF
TRBD1,TRBJ2-2,.,TRBV7-9,TGTGCCAGCAACCTTCGGACAGGGCAAGGCACCGGGGAGCTGTTTTTT,CASNLRTGQGTGELFF
.,TRBJ1-1,.,TRBV29-1,TGCAGCGTTGAGGTATTTTTGAACACTGAAGCTTTCTTT,CSVEVFLNTEAFF
.,TRBJ1-2,.,TRBV25-1,TGTGCCAGCAGTGATTTAGGGAAGGCCTATGGCTACACCTTC,CASSDLGKAYGYTF
.,TRBJ2-7,.,TRBV5-1,TGCGCCAGCAGCTTTACAGGGAGTAACTACGAGCAGTACTTC,CASSFTGSNYEQYF
.,TRBJ1-2,.,TRBV25-1,TGTGCCAGCAGTGAATATGCCGGGGACTATGGCTACACCTTC,CASSEYAGDYGYTF
TRBD1,TRBJ2-3,.,TRBV10-3,TGTGCCATCAGTGAAGGGACAGGGGGCACAGATACGCAGTATTTT,CAISEGTGGTDTQYF
.,TRBJ1-5,.,TRBV30,TGTGCCTGGAGCAGGAGAAATAGCAATCAGCCCCAGCATTTT,CAWSRRNSNQPQHF
TRBD1,TRBJ1-2,.,TRBV6-1,TGTGCCAGCAGTGAGAACTTGGGACAGGGGTATGGCTACACCTTC,CASSENLGQGYGYTF
.,TRBJ1-3,.,TRBV2,TGTGCCAGCCGGATGAGCTCTGGAAACACCATATATTTT,CASRMSSGNTIYF
TRBD1,TRBJ2-5,few,TRBV7-2,TGTGCCAGCAGCTTAGCACAGGGGGCGAAGACCCAGTACTTC,CASSLAQGAKTQYF
.,TRBJ1-1,.,TRBV6-1,TGTGCCAGCCTGACAGCTTTGAACACTGAAGCTTTCTTT,CASLTALNTEAFF
TRBD2,TRBJ2-1,few,TRBV15,TGTGCCACCAGCAGCGGAGGGCCTAGCGGGAAATATGAGCAGTTCTTC,CATSSGGPSGKYEQFF
.,TRBJ1-1,few,TRBV18,TGTGCCAGCTCACCACCCGATAATCGGGCTTTCTTT,CASSPPDNRAFF
.,TRBJ2-1,.,TRBV7-2,TGTGCCAGCAGCCCAAATAGGGGTAATGAGCAGTTCTTC,CASSPNRGNEQFF
.,TRBJ2-7,.,TRBV30,TGTGCCTGGAAAGGCGGGGCTTACGAGCAGTACTTC,CAWKGGAYEQYF
.,TRBJ1-3,few,TRBV2,TGTGCCGGGCACCGGACAGCCCGGGGAAACACCATATATTTT,CAGHRTARGNTIYF
.,TRBJ2-5,.,TRBV5-1,TGCGCCAGCAGCTTGTTGACGGCGGTACAAGAGACCCAGTACTTC,CASSLLTAVQETQYF
.,TRBJ2-3,.,TRBV20-1,TGCAGTGCTAGAGTCTCAGATACGCAGTATTTT,CSARVSDTQYF
.,TRBJ2-1,few,TRBV19,TGTGCCAGTAAGGTTCGGGTAGATTACAATGAGCAGTTCTTC,CASKVRVDYNEQFF
.,TRBJ2-6,few,TRBV7-3,TGTGCCAGCAGCTCGGGGTCTGGGGCCAACGTCCTGACTTTC,CASSSGSGANVLTF
.,TRBJ2-6,.,TRBV11-2,TGTGCCAGCAGCCAGAAGCTTTCCTTCTCTGGGGCCAACGTCCTGACTTTC,CASSQKLSFSGANVLTF
.,TRBJ2-7,few,TRBV29-1,TGCAGCGTTGCGGACAGTCTTCTCCTGGGGGAGCAGTACTTC,CSVADSLLLGEQYF
.,TRBJ2-4,.,TRBV14,TGTGCCAGCAGCGGCCCCCGGAACATTCAGTACTTC,CASSGPRNIQYF
.,TRBJ2-3,few,TRBV11-2,TGTGCCAGCAGCCCAAACAACGGGTTCACAGATACGCAGTATTTT,CASSPNNGFTDTQYF
TRBD1,TRBJ2-7,.,TRBV11-2,TGTGCCAGCAGACGACAGGGGGCGAGTCTTTCCTACGAGCAGTACTTC,CASRRQGASLSYEQYF
.,TRBJ1-1,.,TRBV30,TGTGCCTGGATAGTCAGTGGAGGGACTGAAGCTTTCTTT,CAWIVSGGTEAFF
.,TRBJ1-1,few,TRBV4-1,TGCGCCAGCAGCCAAGAGGGGTGGAACAGGGACAACACTGAAGCTTTCTTT,CASSQEGWNRDNTEAFF
.,TRBJ2-7,.,TRBV7-6,TGTGCCAGCAGCTTGGATCGGGGAAGCTCCTACGAGCAGTACTTC,CASSLDRGSSYEQYF
.,TRBJ1-3,.,TRBV2,TGTGCCAGCAGTGAAGCTCATCCCACCGCCTCTGGAAACACCATATATTTT,CASSEAHPTASGNTIYF
TRBD2,TRBJ2-3,.,TRBV30,TGTGCCTGGAACCCGGGACTAGCTTACGATACGCAGTATTTT,CAWNPGLAYDTQYF
.,TRBJ1-4,.,TRBV5-1,TGCGCCAGCAGCTTGGTGACGACAACTAATGAAAAACTGTTTTTT,CASSLVTTTNEKLFF
.,TRBJ1-3,.,TRBV29-1,TGCAGCGTTGCGGGGGGACTAAACACCATATATTTT,CSVAGGLNTIYF
.,TRBJ2-7,many,TRBV6-1,TGTGCCAGCAGTGAAGTCGCCCGTCGGGTATCCTACGAGCAGTACTTC,CASSEVARRVSYEQYF
TRBD2,TRBJ2-3,.,TRBV2,TGTGCCAGCAGGGGGACTAGCGGGACCACAGATACGCAGTATTTT,CASRGTSGTTDTQYF
.,TRBJ1-2,.,TRBV4-2,TGTGCCAGCAGCCAAGCCCGGTCGGGCTACACCTTC,CASSQARSGYTF
.,TRBJ1-1,.,TRBV7-9,TGTGCCAGCAGGAGGCACGGGGGCACTGAAGCTTTCTTT,CASRRHGGTEAFF
TRBD1,TRBJ1-1,.,TRBV30,TGTGCCTGGACCGGGACAGGGAACACTGAAGCTTTCTTT,CAWTGTGNTEAFF
TRBD1,TRBJ2-3,few,TRBV30,TGTGCCTGGAGTCAGGGGGAAAGTACGCAGTATTTT,CAWSQGESTQYF
.,TRBJ1-4,.,TRBV2,TGTGCCAGCGGGAGGCAGGCGGAAAAACCGTTTTTT,CASGRQAEKPFF
.,TRBJ2-1,few,TRBV9,TGTGCCAGCAGCCCCCGACCTTACAGCAGTGAGCAGTTCTTC,CASSPRPYSSEQFF
TRBD1,TRBJ1-2,.,TRBV9,TGTGCCAGCAGCCCTCGGGACAGGGAAGATGGCTACACCTTC,CASSPRDREDGYTF
TRBD1,TRBJ2-3,.,TRBV10-3,TGTGCCATCAGTGCTACAGGGGGCACAGATACGCAGTATTTT,CAISATGGTDTQYF
.,TRBJ2-1,few,TRBV30,TGTGCCTGCCACCAGCGGAGCTCCTACAATGAGCAGTTCTTC,CACHQRSSYNEQFF
.,TRBJ1-5,.,TRBV4-2,TGTGCCAGCAGCCAAGATGTTAGCCAGGTCGACCAGCATTTT,CASSQDVSQVDQHF
TRBD2,TRBJ2-3,few,TRBV29-1,TGCAGCGTTTGGCGGGGGAGCACAGATACGCAGTATTTT,CSVWRGSTDTQYF
TRBD1,TRBJ1-5,.,TRBV2,TGTGCCAGCAGTGAGGAGACAGGGGGTCAGCCCCAGCATTTT,CASSEETGGQPQHF
.,TRBJ2-6,few,TRBV7-3,TGTGCCAGCAGCTTAGGGACTGGGGCCAACGTCCTGACTTTC,CASSLGTGANVLTF